The text below deals with one T cell receptor (beta chain). The study defined stable Graves' hyperthyroidism as no ophthalmopathy progression within 18 months. The study excluded patients with uncontrolled infection, other autoimmune disease, pregnancy or lactation. The source of the sample is a study of T cells in Graves' hyperthyroidism and ophthalmopathy. The CDR3 regions of TCR beta were amplified from RNA transcripts. The HTBI primer set was used in a first-round RT-PCR of the TCR CDR3. TCRdb re-called the multiplex PCR reads with MiXCR, one entry per CDR3 protein. The sample contains a few hundred thousand distinct CDR3 sequences, 15% of which appear only once. The receptor was isolated from a woman aged 25 to 39 with Graves' hyperthyroidism. Sequenced sample: blood.

The CDR3 protein is CASSLGLAGVSETQYF. CDR3 bases: TGTGCCAGCAGCCTGGGACTAGCGGGAGTGTCAGAGACCCAGTACTTC. This chain links TRBV3-1 with TRBJ2-5, with 14 bases that match TRBD2. CDR3 length: 16 amino acids. CDR1 is LGHDT, CDR2 YNNKEL, per germline (reference sequence). J gave up 4 bases and V 4 bases, and 5 bases lay outside the gene matches.